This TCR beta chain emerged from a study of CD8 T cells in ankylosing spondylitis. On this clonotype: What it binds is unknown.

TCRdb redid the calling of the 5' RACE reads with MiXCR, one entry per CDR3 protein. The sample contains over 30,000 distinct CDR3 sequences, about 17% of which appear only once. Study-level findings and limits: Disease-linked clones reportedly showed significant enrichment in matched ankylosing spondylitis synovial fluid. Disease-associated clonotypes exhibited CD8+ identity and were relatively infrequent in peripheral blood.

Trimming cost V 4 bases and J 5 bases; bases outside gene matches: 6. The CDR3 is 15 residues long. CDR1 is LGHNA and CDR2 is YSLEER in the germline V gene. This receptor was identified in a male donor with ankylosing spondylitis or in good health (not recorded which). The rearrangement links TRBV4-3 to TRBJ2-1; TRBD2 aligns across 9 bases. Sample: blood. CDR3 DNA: TGCGCCAGCAGCCTGAGCGGGAGGTGGAACAATGAGCAGTTCTTC. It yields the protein CASSLSGRWNNEQFF.